The rows below give T cell receptor beta chains drawn from one sample of a study of vaccination effects on CD4 cells after COVID-19. The antigens of these receptors remain unknown. The protocol was immunoSEQ multiplex PCR, while the TCRdb copy is restricted to in-frame clones and leaves out a portion. The table records tens of thousands of clones, roughly 80% of them present only once. The sample was CD4+ T cells from PBMCs cultured without peptide, taken before COVID-19 vaccination. These receptors all come from a human donor who received a COVID-19 vaccine. Each CDR3 is given with its conserved first and last residue. The D gene is left open where the match is weak. Where a row states a size, it is once, few, many or the class of an expanded clone; other rows omit it.

CDR3 | DNA | size | J | V | D
CASTTTGELFF | TGTGCCAGCACCACTACCGGGGAGCTGTTTTTT | . | TRBJ2-2 | TRBV6-6 | .
CAWNKRASSSYNEQFF | TGTGCCTGGAATAAGAGGGCCTCAAGCTCCTACAATGAGCAGTTCTTC | few | TRBJ2-1 | TRBV30 | .
CASSPDRAWGETQYF | TGTGCCAGCAGTCCGGACAGGGCCTGGGGAGAGACCCAGTACTTC | . | TRBJ2-5 | TRBV6-2/TRBV6-3 | TRBD1
CASSRAGPIMNTEAFF | TGTGCCAGCTCACGGGCAGGGCCTATCATGAACACTGAAGCTTTCTTT | few | TRBJ1-1 | TRBV18 | .
CASSLGRGWYGYTF | TGTGCCAGCAGCCTTGGCAGAGGGTGGTATGGCTACACCTTC | . | TRBJ1-2 | TRBV7-2 | .
CASSRWNQGREKLFF | TGTGCCAGCAGCCGTTGGAATCAGGGGCGGGAAAAACTGTTTTTT | . | TRBJ1-4 | TRBV3-1/TRBV3-2 | .
CASSQGRTSWDTEAFF | TGCGCCAGCAGTCAGGGACGGACCTCATGGGACACTGAAGCTTTCTTT | . | TRBJ1-1 | TRBV10-1 | .
CASSQPGNSGNTIYF | TGTGCCAGTAGTCAACCGGGGAACTCTGGAAACACCATATATTTT | . | TRBJ1-3 | TRBV19 | .
CAWSKDRVSNQPQHF | TGTGCCTGGAGTAAGGACAGGGTAAGCAATCAGCCCCAGCATTTT | few | TRBJ1-5 | TRBV30 | TRBD1
CASSYQGGSTDTQYF | TGTGCCAGCAGTTACCAGGGGGGGAGCACAGATACGCAGTATTTT | . | TRBJ2-3 | TRBV28 | .
CASSLNVGRVASGNTIYF | TGTGCCAGCAGCTTAAATGTGGGCAGGGTAGCCTCTGGAAACACCATATATTTT | . | TRBJ1-3 | TRBV5-6 | .
CASSPRASGEADTQYF | TGTGCCAGCTCACCACGTGCTAGCGGGGAGGCAGATACGCAGTATTTT | . | TRBJ2-3 | TRBV18 | TRBD2
CASKQGVYTEAFF | TGTGCCAGCAAACAGGGGGTTTACACTGAAGCTTTCTTT | . | TRBJ1-1 | TRBV2 | TRBD1
CASSIAAGVRADTQYF | TGTGCCAGTAGTATAGCCGCAGGGGTGAGGGCAGATACGCAGTATTTT | . | TRBJ2-3 | TRBV19 | .
CASSVTGLRSTDTQYF | TGTGCCAGCAGTGTAACAGGGTTAAGAAGCACAGATACGCAGTATTTT | . | TRBJ2-3 | TRBV28 | .
CASSDLSRVAGSYNSPLHF | TGTGCCAGCAGTGACCTCTCCAGGGTGGCGGGCTCCTATAATTCACCCCTCCACTTT | once | TRBJ1-6 | TRBV6-4 | .
CASSLDGSYNEQFF | TGTGCCAGCAGCTTAGACGGTTCCTACAATGAGCAGTTCTTC | . | TRBJ2-1 | TRBV11-2 | .
CASTGFSSGANVLTF | TGTGCCAGCACCGGCTTTAGCTCTGGGGCCAACGTCCTGACTTTC | . | TRBJ2-6 | TRBV28 | .
CASSRGLAGGLSNEQFF | TGTGCCAGCAGCCGTGGACTAGCGGGGGGGCTATCGAATGAGCAGTTCTTC | . | TRBJ2-1 | TRBV7-2 | TRBD2
CASSRDPGVETQYF | TGTGCCAGCAGTCGGGACCCGGGGGTGGAGACCCAGTACTTC | . | TRBJ2-5 | TRBV6-5 | .
CASSLEQGSLKVAYGYTF | TGTGCCAGCAGCTTGGAGCAGGGATCTCTTAAAGTAGCCTATGGCTACACCTTC | . | TRBJ1-2 | TRBV5-8 | .
CASSQRGSTDTQYF | TGCGCCAGCAGCCAAAGGGGGAGCACAGATACGCAGTATTTT | once | TRBJ2-3 | TRBV4-3 | .
CASSRDRGHRNTIYF | TGTGCCAGTAGCCGGGACAGAGGTCACCGAAACACCATATATTTT | . | TRBJ1-3 | TRBV19 | TRBD1
CASRKSGGSGNTIYF | TGTGCCAGCAGGAAGTCAGGGGGCTCTGGAAACACCATATATTTT | . | TRBJ1-3 | TRBV2 | TRBD1
CASSSIGGSGNTIYF | TGTGCCAGTAGCAGCATTGGAGGCTCTGGAAACACCATATATTTT | . | TRBJ1-3 | TRBV19 | .
CASSYSRTLAKNIQYF | TGTGCCAGCAGTTATTCACGGACCCTAGCCAAAAACATTCAGTACTTC | . | TRBJ2-4 | TRBV6-5 | .
CASSELGGYGYTF | TGTGCCAGCAGTGAATTAGGGGGTTATGGCTACACCTTC | . | TRBJ1-2 | TRBV6-1 | .
CASSLGHHLETQYF | TGTGCCAGCAGCTTGGGCCACCACTTGGAGACCCAGTACTTC | once | TRBJ2-5 | TRBV11-1 | .
CASSISGTSTNYGYTF | TGTGCCAGTAGTATATCGGGCACCTCTACTAACTATGGCTACACCTTC | . | TRBJ1-2 | TRBV19 | .
CASSPERVVSPLHF | TGCGCCAGCAGCCCGGAGAGGGTGGTTTCACCCCTCCACTTT | . | TRBJ1-6 | TRBV5-1 | .
CASTRDRGNNQPQHF | TGTGCCAGCACCCGGGACAGGGGTAACAATCAGCCCCAGCATTTT | few | TRBJ1-5 | TRBV7-8 | TRBD1
CASKPDSGGGQPQHF | TGTGCCAGCAAGCCCGACAGTGGAGGGGGGCAGCCCCAGCATTTT | . | TRBJ1-5 | TRBV6-5 | .